A single sample gave rise to the 6 T cell receptor beta chains below, sequenced in a study of human T cells and chemical hapten exposure. Time point reported: patch test 1, 2 weeks after DPC sensitization. The treatment denotes: therapeutic diphenylcyclopropenone sensitization with weekly scalp DPC. TCRdb reprocessed the RACE reads with MiXCR, giving one entry per CDR3 protein. The table has fewer than 400,000 distinct CDR3 sequences, approximately 6.9% seen once; the top ten hold 7.5% to 8.5%. This sample comprised whole blood, obtained in connection with sensitization to the hapten diphenylcyclopropenone (DPC). The receptors shown here come from a woman between 18 and 30 years old with alopecia areata. Some clones in this sample may be carry-over from other donors' samples.

This clonotype was found a few times. The V gene is TRBV28, the J gene TRBJ1-2; TRBD1 might be the D (6 bases). Germline lookup yields CDR1 MDHEN and CDR2 SYDVKM. This CDR3 contains 14 residues. Trimming stripped 3 bases from V and 7 bases from J, with 15 bases between. In DNA, the CDR3 is TGTGCCAGCAGTTTCAGCCCCAGGGGAGGTGGCTACACCTTC. It is translated as CASSFSPRGGGYTF.

The gene calls are TRBV27 and TRBJ1-2; 10 nucleotides agree with TRBD1. CDR3 length equals 18 residues. The V gene end was trimmed by 6 bases and the J gene end by 4 bases; junction bases not matched to a gene: 17. The V gene's germline CDR1 is MNHEY and CDR2 SMNVEV (reference sequence). CDR3 sequence reads: CASRGGVPDRGPFYGYTF. For the CDR3, the DNA is TGTGCCAGCAGGGGCGGGGTCCCAGACAGGGGGCCTTTCTATGGCTACACCTTC.

Many counts were recorded for this clonotype. This chain uses TRBV28 with TRBJ1-2, with 9 bases lining up with TRBD1. The J segment lost 10 bases and the V segment lost 6 bases, leaving 9 bases of the junction unmatched. Germline CDR1 reads MDHEN; CDR2 reads SYDVKM. The CDR3 spans 13 residues. The CDR3 nucleotides are TGTGCCAGCAGGGGACAGGGCGGAGGAGACTACACCTTC. It specifies CASRGQGGGDYTF.

This clonotype appeared a few times. CDR3 loop: CATSDSRDLRLTDTQYF. The CDR3 coding sequence is TGTGCCACCAGTGATTCCAGGGATCTTAGACTCACAGATACGCAGTATTTT. The V and J genes are TRBV24-1 and TRBJ2-3, with a tentative D call TRBD1 (5 bases). Germline values: CDR1 KGHDR, CDR2 SFDVKD. The ends were cut back, 2 bases at V and 2 bases at J, with 16 bases in the middle. CDR3 length: 17 amino acids.

Only a few counts were recorded for this clonotype. The chain links TRBV4-2 to TRBJ2-3; possibly TRBD1 for D (6 bases). Trimming left V 0 bases short and J 3 bases short, with 13 bases between. Germline V gene sequence: CDR1 LGHNA, CDR2 YNFKEQ. CDR3 length equals 16 residues. The CDR3 protein is CASSQEGDTFTDTQYF. CDR3 DNA: TGTGCCAGCAGCCAAGAAGGGGACACCTTTACAGATACGCAGTATTTT.

This clonotype has a handful of counts. CDR3 region: CASSQSTGANTEAFF. The CDR3 nucleotides read TGCGCCAGCAGCCAATCGACAGGAGCGAACACTGAAGCTTTCTTT. This sequence joins TRBV4-1 and TRBJ1-1, with D maybe TRBD1 (6 bases). V dropped 2 bases and J dropped 1 base, with 11 bases sitting between them. From germline, CDR1 is MGHRA and CDR2 YSYEKL. The CDR3 spans 15 residues.